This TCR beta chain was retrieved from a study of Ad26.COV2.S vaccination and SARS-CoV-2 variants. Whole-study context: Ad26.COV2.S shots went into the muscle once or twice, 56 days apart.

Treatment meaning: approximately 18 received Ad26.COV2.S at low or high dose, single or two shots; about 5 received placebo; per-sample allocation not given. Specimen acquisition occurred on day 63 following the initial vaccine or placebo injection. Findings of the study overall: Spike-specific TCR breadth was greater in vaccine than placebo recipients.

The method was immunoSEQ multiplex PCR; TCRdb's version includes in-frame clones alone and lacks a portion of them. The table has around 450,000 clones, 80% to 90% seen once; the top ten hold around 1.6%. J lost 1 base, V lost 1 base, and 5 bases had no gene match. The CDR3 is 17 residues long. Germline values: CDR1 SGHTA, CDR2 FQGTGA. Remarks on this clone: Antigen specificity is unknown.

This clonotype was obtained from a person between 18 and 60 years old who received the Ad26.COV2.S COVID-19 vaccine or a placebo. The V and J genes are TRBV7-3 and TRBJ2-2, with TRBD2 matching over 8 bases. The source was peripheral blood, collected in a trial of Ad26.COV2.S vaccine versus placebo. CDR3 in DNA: TGTGCCAGCAGCTTAATGCCAGCGGGGGTGAACACCGGGGAGCTGTTTTTT. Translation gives CASSLMPAGVNTGELFF.